This TCR beta chain emerged from a study of shared T cell receptors in the human thymus. The germline gives CDR1 SGHRS, CDR2 YFSETQ. This CDR3 is built from 13 residues. The V end was cut by 4 bases, the J end by 3 bases, with 8 bases between. Here immunoSEQ multiplex PCR was the method, and the copy in TCRdb shows in-frame clones only, minus some. In the table there are hundreds of thousands of clones, around nine tenths of which are singletons. This sample was also put to use in a study of human thymus T cells. That work contributes: During corrective heart surgery, resections were taken, and the thymus tissue came from them.

This TCR came from a boy younger than two with a congenital heart defect. The sample was thymocytes. The V call is TRBV5-1, the J call TRBJ2-1; D is unresolved. DNA of the CDR3: TGCGCCAGCAGCCCGGGTCGCTACAATGAGCAGTTCTTC. It encodes CASSPGRYNEQFF.